This T cell receptor (beta chain) was profiled in a study of shared clonotypes between healthy human individuals. Study findings and constraints: Non-shared clonotypes had lower generation probabilities than clonotypes shared by all four sorted-subset donors.

This clone appeared once. Antigen unknown. Genomic DNA of every subset was divided equally among multiple immunoSEQ plates. Profiling relied on immunoSEQ multiplex PCR, and the TCRdb table lists in-frame clones only, not all of them. This table has some 500,000 clones, around 95% appearing once. Sequencing was performed on naive CD4+ T cells sorted from blood. Subset of the sample: CD45RA+ positively selected. The TCR comes from a woman in her twenties or thirties in good health.

As DNA, the CDR3 is TGTGCCAGCAGTCTACAGGTAACGGCAATTAATGAGCAGTTCTTC. It yields the protein CASSLQVTAINEQFF. The V call is TRBV6-5, the J call TRBJ2-1; tentatively, D is TRBD1 (5 bases). CDR1 is MNHEY, CDR2 SVGAGI, per germline. V lost 5 bases to trimming and J lost 7 bases, with 18 bases between them. The CDR3 loop spans 15 amino acids.